The T cell receptor beta chain under discussion was sequenced for a study of cytomegalovirus exposure and HLA in healthy donors. Findings of the study overall: The study designated 150 or so TCR beta chains cytomegalovirus-associated.

PCR used 60 Vbeta primers and 13 Jbeta primers. Sequencing was performed with immunoSEQ multiplex PCR; in TCRdb, only in-frame clones are kept and a portion is missing. Counted here are about 150,000 clones, roughly 82% occurring once; the ten biggest clones make up over 6%. The CDR3 is made up of 13 amino acids. Trimming removed 8 bases from V and 5 bases from J, with 12 bases in between. Germline values: CDR1 MNHEY, CDR2 SVGAGI. This clone was detected only once. Its antigen is not identified. The clonotype comes from a man under 40 in good health and CMV-seronegative. The J gene is TRBJ1-4, the V gene TRBV6-5, with unresolved D. Material for sequencing was PBMCs. CDR3 sequence reads: CASSQQTNEKLFF. The DNA for the CDR3 is TGTGCCAGCTCGCAACAGACAAATGAAAAACTGTTTTTT.